The next 21 T cell receptor beta chains were all read from a single sample in a study of beta chain features in type 1 diabetes. Study results and limitations: When Type 1 diabetes patients were examined, their TCRB CDR3s proved moderately but significantly shorter in all four CD4+ subsets.

Expressed TCRB transcripts got sequenced, as all isolated RNA was reverse transcribed. Measured with immunoSEQ multiplex PCR; TCRdb has only the in-frame clones, and not every one. The table records about 25,000 clones, 55% to 70% of them present only once. Their recognized antigens are unknown. The specimen sequenced was stem cell memory CD4+ T cells from blood. These receptors originate from a woman aged 40 to 50 with type 1 diabetes.

The chain joins TRBV14 to TRBJ2-3; a weak D match, TRBD2 (7 bases). V lost 1 base, J lost 0 bases, and 11 bases lay in between. CDR3 length: 16 residues. The germline gives CDR1 SGHDN, CDR2 FVKESK. CDR3 bases: TGTGCCAGCAGCCAAGCGGCGGGGGCTAGCACAGATACGCAGTATTTT. It yields the protein CASSQAAGASTDTQYF.

The chain has TRBV27 and TRBJ2-1, with 7 bases lining up with TRBD2. CDR1 is MNHEY and CDR2 is SMNVEV in the germline V gene (reference sequence). The CDR3 totals 15 residues. V shed 4 bases, J shed 2 bases, and the junction held 5 bases outside the gene matches. The CDR3 coding sequence is TGTGCCAGCAGTTGGAGAGCGGGAACCTACAATGAGCAGTTCTTC. This encodes CASSWRAGTYNEQFF.

Written as DNA, the CDR3 is TGTGCCAGCACCGGGACTAGCGTCTTCTACGAGCAGTACTTC. Its translation: CASTGTSVFYEQYF. The rearrangement links TRBV2 to TRBJ2-7; 10 bases agree with TRBD2. Germline V gives CDR1 SNHLY, CDR2 FYNNEI. With 7 bases clipped from V and 3 bases from J, the junction kept 6 bases outside the gene matches. This CDR3 contains 14 residues.

The rearrangement uses TRBV18 and TRBJ2-1, with D uncertain. This CDR3 spans 16 amino acids. Germline V gene sequence: CDR1 KGHSH, CDR2 LQKENI. Trimming stripped 2 bases from V and 0 bases from J, with 11 bases between. CDR3 sequence (DNA): TGTGCCAGCTCACCATCTCTGGTTAGCTCCTACAATGAGCAGTTCTTC. Translating gives CASSPSLVSSYNEQFF.

The rearrangement joins TRBV9 to TRBJ2-5; possible D gene TRBD1, 6 bases. Trimming removed 4 bases from V and 1 base from J, with 11 bases in between. CDR1 and CDR2 from the germline V gene are SGDLS and YYNGEE. The CDR3 length is 14 residues. The CDR3 DNA sequence: TGTGCCAGCAGCTCCAGGACAGCCCAAGAGACCCAGTACTTC. Translating it yields CASSSRTAQETQYF.

V usage is TRBV5-4 and J usage is TRBJ1-4; D gene uncertain. The germline gives CDR1 SGHNT, CDR2 YYREEE (reference sequence). The CDR3 length is 12 residues. V lost 1 base and J 8 bases, leaving 6 bases between the germline ends. CDR3 nucleotide sequence: TGTGCCAGCAGCTTGTCGTTGGAAAAACTGTTTTTT. Amino acid sequence: CASSLSLEKLFF.

As regards this clone: The junction differs from germline at one of its ends, possibly a read error. The chain couples TRBV7-2 to TRBJ2-7; no clear D. The CDR3 runs 12 residues. Germline CDR1 SGHTA, CDR2 FQGNSA. In DNA, the CDR3 is TGCGCCAGCAGCCCTGGCAACCTCGAGCAGTACTTC. It yields the protein CASSPGNLEQYF.

This rearrangement joins TRBV9 to TRBJ1-1; D gene uncertain. V gave up 6 bases and J gave up 1 base, with 19 bases separating them. Germline V gene sequence: CDR1 SGDLS, CDR2 YYNGEE. The CDR3 is 16 amino acids. The CDR3 sequence is CASIGEVRAENTEAFF. In DNA form, the CDR3 reads TGTGCCAGCATTGGAGAGGTGAGGGCGGAGAACACTGAAGCTTTCTTT.

This chain joins TRBV7-2 and TRBJ1-4, with D possibly matching TRBD1 (5 bases). V dropped 0 bases and J dropped 4 bases, with 12 bases sitting between them. Germline V gene sequence: CDR1 SGHTA, CDR2 FQGNSA. The CDR3 totals 16 residues. The CDR3 bases are TGTGCCAGCAGCTTAGCGTCGACAGCGAATAATGAAAAACTGTTTTTT. It specifies CASSLASTANNEKLFF. Drawing the rest from reference TRBV7-2 and TRBJ1-4, the complete variable domain is GAGVSQSPSNKVTEKGKDVELRCDPISGHTALYWYRQSLGQGLEFLIYFQGNSAPDKSGLPSDRFSAERTGGSVSTLTIQRTQQEDSAVYLCASSLASTANNEKLFFGSGTQLSVL.

The chain recombines TRBV5-1 with TRBJ2-1; TRBD2 matches 11 bases. CDR1 and CDR2 (germline): SGHRS, YFSETQ. V shed 0 bases and J 7 bases; nucleotides not matched to a gene: 6. This CDR3 is built from 16 residues. CDR3 amino acids: CASSLGGLAGGNEQFF. The CDR3 bases are TGCGCCAGCAGCTTGGGGGGGCTAGCGGGAGGAAATGAGCAGTTCTTC.

The chain has TRBV7-8 and TRBJ1-1; the D is unclear. Trimming shortened V by 5 bases and J by 10 bases, and 17 bases separated the two germline ends. Germline V gene lookup returns CDR1 SGHVS and CDR2 FQNEAQ. There are 13 residues in the CDR3. CDR3 sequence (DNA): TGTGCCAGCAGCCCTTGGGCCGGGAAGATAGCTTTCTTT. Amino acid sequence: CASSPWAGKIAFF.

The V call is TRBV7-9, the J call TRBJ2-7; 8 positions match TRBD1. CDR1 and CDR2 (germline): SEHNR, FQNEAQ (reference sequence). CDR3 size: 14 residues. V dropped 4 bases and J dropped 1; count of bases not matched to a gene: 3. The CDR3 loop is CASSSGTGSYEQYF. DNA of the CDR3: TGTGCCAGCAGCTCCGGGACAGGATCCTACGAGCAGTACTTC.

The CDR3 here is CASSLVFGTDHNEQFF. The CDR3, as DNA: TGTGCCAGCAGCTTAGTGTTCGGGACAGATCACAATGAGCAGTTCTTC. This chain links TRBV7-3 with TRBJ2-1; 7 bases agree with TRBD1. Germline V gene data show CDR1 as SGHTA and CDR2 as FQGTGA. The CDR3 loop spans 16 amino acids. The V gene end was trimmed by 2 bases and the J gene end by 5 bases; junction bases not matched to a gene: 9.

The chain joins TRBV10-3 to TRBJ2-7; TRBD2 agrees at 11 bases. This CDR3 comprises 17 residues. Germline-derived CDR1 and CDR2 are ENHRY and SYGVKD. Trimming took 4 bases from V and 3 from J; bases not matched to a gene: 11. The CDR3 nucleotides read TGTGCCATCAGTGTTTTTCTAGCGGGAGGCATAAACTACGAGCAGTACTTC. Its protein product is CAISVFLAGGINYEQYF.

The rearrangement uses TRBV5-1 and TRBJ2-1; no reliable D call. Trimming removed 0 bases at V and 6 bases at J, with 10 bases between. Germline V gives CDR1 SGHRS, CDR2 YFSETQ. The CDR3 covers 14 residues. CDR3 nucleotide sequence: TGCGCCAGCAGCTTGGAAGACATTTCCAATGAGCAGTTCTTC. Its protein product is CASSLEDISNEQFF.

V gene TRBV7-3 combines with J gene TRBJ1-1; no firm D call. The V end was cut by 7 bases, the J end by 0 bases, with 9 bases between. CDR3 size: 13 residues. CDR1 is SGHTA, CDR2 FQGTGA, per germline. CDR3 protein: CASKRTVNTEAFF. The CDR3 DNA sequence: TGTGCCAGCAAAAGGACTGTGAACACTGAAGCTTTCTTT.

This chain links TRBV14 with TRBJ2-3, with 7 bases identical to TRBD1. CDR1 and CDR2 from the germline V gene are SGHDN and FVKESK. The CDR3 has 17 amino acids. With V trimmed by 4 bases and J by 4 bases, 14 bases remained unmatched. The CDR3 sequence: CASSRMTGTVTADTQYF. Written as DNA, the CDR3 is TGTGCCAGCAGCCGGATGACCGGGACAGTCACAGCAGATACGCAGTATTTT.

The gene calls are TRBV4-2 and TRBJ2-1, with 10 bases identical to TRBD1. The CDR3 is 17 residues long. V was pared by 2 bases and J by 2 bases, with 6 bases of the junction left unmatched. Germline CDR1 and CDR2: LGHNA and YNFKEQ. DNA for the CDR3: TGTGCCAGCAGCCAACCCGGGGGGACAGGGGCCTACAATGAGCAGTTCTTC. Its protein product is CASSQPGGTGAYNEQFF.

V and J are TRBV7-9 and TRBJ1-3; 7 bases map to TRBD1. CDR1 and CDR2 from the germline V gene are SEHNR and FQNEAQ (reference sequence). Trimming cost V 5 bases and J 0 bases; bases outside gene matches: 10. The CDR3 is 17 residues long. The CDR3 reads CASSVHRGQSSGNTIYF. The CDR3 DNA is TGTGCCAGCAGCGTCCACAGGGGCCAGAGCTCTGGAAACACCATATATTTT.

This clone was detected only a few times. The chain combines TRBV7-3 with TRBJ2-3, with 7 bases that match TRBD2. With V trimmed by 9 bases and J by 3 bases, 3 bases remained unmatched. This CDR3 has 12 amino acids. Germline CDR1 reads SGHTA; CDR2 reads FQGTGA. CDR3 nucleotide sequence: TGTGCCAGTAGCGGGCTTACAGATACGCAGTATTTT. Translating gives CASSGLTDTQYF.

This clone was detected only a few times. The rearrangement links TRBV7-2 to TRBJ2-7; 13 positions match TRBD2. The V and J ends lost 5 bases and 0 bases, in that order; junction bases with no gene match: 7. This CDR3 contains 17 residues. Germline loops: CDR1 SGHTA, CDR2 FQGNSA. The CDR3 protein is CASSGRLAGGLSYEQYF. The DNA of the CDR3 is TGTGCCAGCAGCGGGAGACTAGCGGGAGGTCTCTCCTACGAGCAGTACTTC.